Listed here are 14 T cell receptor beta chains from one sample, sequenced in a study of regulatory dendritic cells for organ transplantation. Clones were read by immunoSEQ multiplex PCR, and TCRdb kept only the in-frame ones, dropping some. The table lists roughly 20,000 clones, over 75% of them singletons. No antigen has been assigned to these receptors. CFSE-labeled sorted T cells met regulatory or mature dendritic cells for over 4 days. The sequenced material came from naive CD4+ T cells from blood cultured with regulatory dendritic cells. Specified subset: CD45RA+ naive T cells. These receptors all come from a human donor in good health.

CDR3 loop: CASSLVGRNEQFF. The CDR3 DNA sequence: TGTGCCAGCAGTTTAGTAGGGAGGAATGAGCAGTTCTTC. The chain uses TRBV27 and TRBJ2-1, with D possibly TRBD2 on 6 matching bases. Germline loops: CDR1 MNHEY, CDR2 SMNVEV (reference sequence). V lost 2 bases and J lost 7, with 9 bases in between. The CDR3 covers 13 residues.

The CDR3 nucleotides are TGCGCCAGCAGCTTGTTGGGCCCGCTGGTTCAGGAGACCCAGTACTTC. Protein: CASSLLGPLVQETQYF. This chain joins TRBV5-1 and TRBJ2-5; D is undetermined. Germline CDR1 reads SGHRS; CDR2 reads YFSETQ. The CDR3 runs to 16 residues. V was pared by 1 base and J by 5 bases, with 18 bases between.

The gene calls are TRBV28 and TRBJ2-5; no firm D call. The germline V gene has CDR1 MDHEN and CDR2 SYDVKM. The CDR3 has 14 residues. V was pared by 3 bases and J by 4 bases, with 12 bases between. The CDR3 region is CASSLQGIGETQYF. For the CDR3, the DNA is TGTGCCAGCAGTTTGCAAGGTATCGGAGAGACCCAGTACTTC.

V usage is TRBV7-2 and J usage is TRBJ1-4; 8 bases match TRBD1. V gave up 2 bases and J gave up 8 bases; unmatched junction bases: 7. The CDR3 is 15 amino acids. Germline V gene sequence: CDR1 SGHTA, CDR2 FQGNSA. CDR3 residues: CASSLFQGAGEKLFF. The CDR3 coding sequence is TGTGCCAGCAGCTTATTCCAGGGGGCAGGCGAAAAACTGTTTTTT.

The chain is built from TRBV28 and TRBJ1-1; no clear D. The germline gives CDR1 MDHEN, CDR2 SYDVKM. This CDR3 is 14 amino acids long. V lost 2 bases and J 5 bases, leaving 12 bases between the germline ends. CDR3 coding DNA: TGTGCCAGCAGTTTACGAGCGGGAATAACTGAAGCTTTCTTT. It translates to CASSLRAGITEAFF. The whole variable domain, remainder taken from reference TRBV28 and TRBJ1-1, is DVKVTQSSRYLVKRTGEKVFLECVQDMDHENMFWYRQDPGLGLRLIYFSYDVKMKEKGDIPEGYSVSREKKERFSLILESASTNQTSMYLCASSLRAGITEAFFGQGTRLTVV.

The rearrangement uses TRBV7-2 and TRBJ2-1; D not resolved. Trimming took 5 bases from V and 15 from J, leaving 17 bases between them. The CDR3 has 12 residues. Germline CDR1 reads SGHTA; CDR2 reads FQGNSA. CDR3 bases: TGTGCCAGCAGCCCCCCGACTTGGACCTTGTTCTTC. It specifies CASSPPTWTLFF.

This clone was found once. The chain couples TRBV13 to TRBJ2-7; the D gene is possibly TRBD1 (5 bases). The germline V gene encodes CDR1 PRHDT and CDR2 FYEKMQ (reference sequence). This CDR3 spans 14 amino acids. The ends were cut back, 0 bases at V and 0 bases at J, with 6 bases in the middle. CDR3 nucleotide sequence: TGTGCCAGCAGCTTAGGGGACAACTCCTACGAGCAGTACTTC. Protein product: CASSLGDNSYEQYF.

The CDR3 protein is CASSSARSGTGDEKLFF. CDR3 nucleotide sequence: TGTGCCAGCAGCTCAGCAAGGTCCGGGACGGGGGATGAAAAACTGTTTTTT. The V call is TRBV7-2, the J call TRBJ1-4; possible D gene TRBD1, 5 bases. This CDR3 comprises 17 residues. Germline values: CDR1 SGHTA, CDR2 FQGNSA. V was cut by 4 bases and J by 6 bases, with 21 bases left in between.

The chain combines TRBV5-8 with TRBJ2-3; D is undetermined. The CDR3 extends over 14 amino acids. Germline V lookup: CDR1 SGHTS, CDR2 YDEGEE. V was pared by 0 bases and J by 3 bases, with 8 bases between. In nucleotides, the CDR3 is TGTGCCAGCAGCTTGGGTTTACAAACAGATACGCAGTATTTT. It encodes CASSLGLQTDTQYF.

V and J are TRBV4-2 and TRBJ2-2, with D possibly being TRBD2 (6 bases). V gave up 0 bases and J gave up 2 bases, with 13 bases separating them. The CDR3 extends over 17 amino acids. Germline CDR1 LGHNA, CDR2 YNFKEQ. The CDR3 coding sequence is TGTGCCAGCAGCCAAGATGAGGGGACTCTCAACACCGGGGAGCTGTTTTTT. Protein: CASSQDEGTLNTGELFF.

This chain joins TRBV7-2 and TRBJ2-3, with TRBD1 matching over 9 bases. Germline CDR1 is SGHTA and CDR2 is FQGNSA. The CDR3 consists of 15 residues. J was trimmed by 1 base and V by 3 bases; bases with no gene match: 2. In DNA form, the CDR3 reads TGTGCCAGCAGCTTCTGGACAGGGGGCACAGATACGCAGTATTTT. Encoded protein: CASSFWTGGTDTQYF.

The CDR3 DNA is TGTGCCAGCAGCCAAGGCCCCGAGGCAGATACGCAGTATTTT. This gives the protein CASSQGPEADTQYF. The V call is TRBV4-2, the J call TRBJ2-3; the D is unclear. V was pared by 1 base and J by 4 bases, with 9 bases between. The CDR3 has 14 residues. Per the germline V gene, CDR1 is LGHNA and CDR2 is YNFKEQ.

V and J are TRBV6-5 and TRBJ2-1; no firm D call. This CDR3 spans 12 amino acids. The germline CDR1 and CDR2 sequences are MNHEY and SVGAGI. Trimming left V 1 base short and J 7 bases short, with 5 bases between. The CDR3: CASSYYPNEQFF. CDR3 bases: TGTGCCAGCAGTTACTATCCTAATGAGCAGTTCTTC.

The chain recombines TRBV18 with TRBJ2-5; D not certain. Germline loops: CDR1 KGHSH, CDR2 LQKENI. Trimming took off 2 bases at V and 7 bases at J, with 14 bases between the two ends. CDR3 size: 14 residues. The CDR3 reads CASSPSDGQTTQYF. The CDR3 DNA follows: TGTGCCAGCTCACCATCGGACGGCCAAACGACCCAGTACTTC.